Included here is one TCR beta chain sequence, with context. Its antigen is unidentified. The CDR3 runs to 13 residues. Per germline, CDR1 SEHNR and CDR2 FQNEAQ (reference sequence). The source of the sample is a study of CXCR3-negative and CXCR3-positive naive CD8 T cells. As for the study in general: The libraries yielded roughly 150 million TRB reads, about 1.5 +/- 0.3 million each. Study outcomes and limitations: Both naive subsets showed comparably high diversity, and memory CD8+ cells showed much lower diversity. In naive cells, CXCR3-negative and CXCR3-positive subsets had similar TRBV-TRBJ usage; memory cells differed.

Each TRB cDNA library was prepared by 5' RACE (with UMI labels). TCRdb re-called the 5' RACE reads; one entry per CDR3 protein, DNA not given. The table lists about 57,000 distinct CDR3 sequences, with 23% in the top ten. The sequencing input was memory CD8+ T cells from blood. The V and J genes are TRBV7-9 and TRBJ2-1. The receptor was derived from a human donor in good health. Some clones in this sample may be carry-over from other donors' samples. This CDR3 reads CASSLSWNNEQFF.